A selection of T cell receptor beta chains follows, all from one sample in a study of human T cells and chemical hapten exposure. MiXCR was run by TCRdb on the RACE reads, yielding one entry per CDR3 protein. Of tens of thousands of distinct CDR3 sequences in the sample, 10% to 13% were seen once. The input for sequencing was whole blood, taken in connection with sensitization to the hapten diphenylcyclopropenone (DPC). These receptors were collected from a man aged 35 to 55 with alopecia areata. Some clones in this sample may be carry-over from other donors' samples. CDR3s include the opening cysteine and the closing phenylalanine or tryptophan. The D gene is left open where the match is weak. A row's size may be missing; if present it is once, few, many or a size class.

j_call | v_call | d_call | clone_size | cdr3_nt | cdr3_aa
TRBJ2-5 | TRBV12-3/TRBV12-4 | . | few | TGTGCCAGCAGTTTAGCTCTGGGGGCGCGGGAAGAGACCCAGTACTTC | CASSLALGAREETQYF
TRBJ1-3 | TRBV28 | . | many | TGTGCCAGCAGTTCAGATCCGGGAAACACCATATATTTT | CASSSDPGNTIYF
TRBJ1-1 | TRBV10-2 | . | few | TGCGCCAGCCAGGGGCCACGGGAAGCTTTCTTT | CASQGPREAFF
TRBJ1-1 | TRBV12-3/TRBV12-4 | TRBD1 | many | TGTGCCAGCAGTTTGCGGGACAGCACTGAAGCTTTCTTT | CASSLRDSTEAFF
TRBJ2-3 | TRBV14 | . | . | TGTGCCAGCAGCCGTTTAACAGGAATCACAGATACGCAGTATTTT | CASSRLTGITDTQYF
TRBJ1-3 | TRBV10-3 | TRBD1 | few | TGTGCCATCAGTGAAAGACAGGGAAAGTCTGGAAACACCATATATTTT | CAISERQGKSGNTIYF
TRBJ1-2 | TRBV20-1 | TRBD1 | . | TGCAGTGCTAGAGATGCGCCGGGACAGGGAGGCCCGGGGTATGGCTACACCTTC | CSARDAPGQGGPGYGYTF
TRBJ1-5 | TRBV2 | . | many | TGTGCCAGCGGGGTCGGGGCGGCGGAGCCCCAGCATTTT | CASGVGAAEPQHF
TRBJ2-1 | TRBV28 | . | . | TGTGCCAGCAGTATTCGACGGGAGCTTACCTACAATGAGCAGTTCTTC | CASSIRRELTYNEQFF
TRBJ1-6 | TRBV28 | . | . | TGTGCCAGCAGGCCCACAAGACTCAATTCACCCCTCCACTTT | CASRPTRLNSPLHF
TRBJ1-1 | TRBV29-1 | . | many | TGCAGCGCCTCATTCAGACCGGTGAACACTGAAGCTTTCTTT | CSASFRPVNTEAFF
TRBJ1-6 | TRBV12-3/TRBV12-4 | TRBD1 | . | TGTGCCAGCACCCTGACAGGGGGCAACTCACCCCTCCACTTT | CASTLTGGNSPLHF
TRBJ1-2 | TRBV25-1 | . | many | TGTGCCAGCAGTCCCGGGACCGATTTCTATGGCTACACCTTC | CASSPGTDFYGYTF
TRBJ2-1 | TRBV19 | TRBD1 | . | TGTGCCAGTAGTATAGGGGGACAGGGACGCAATGAGCAGTTCTTC | CASSIGGQGRNEQFF
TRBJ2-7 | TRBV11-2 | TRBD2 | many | TGTGCCAGCAGCCTAGCGGGAGGTCGGTACGAGCAGTACTTC | CASSLAGGRYEQYF
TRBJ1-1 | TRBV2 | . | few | TGTGCCAGCAGCGGATCGTGGGCTGAAGCTTTCTTT | CASSGSWAEAFF
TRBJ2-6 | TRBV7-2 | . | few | TGTGCCAGCAGCTTAGGTGACGGCCGCTCTGGGGCCAACGTCCTGACTTTC | CASSLGDGRSGANVLTF
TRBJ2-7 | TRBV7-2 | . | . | TGTGCCAGCAGCTTAGCGGGCAACGGCGAGCAGTACTTC | CASSLAGNGEQYF
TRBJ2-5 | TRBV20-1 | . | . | TGCAGTGCTGGCCCCTCAGAGACCCAGTACTTC | CSAGPSETQYF